The sequence of this T cell receptor beta chain was determined in a study of tumor-infiltrating lymphocytes in localized non-small cell lung cancer. Study as a whole: Patients included smokers and never-smokers with various histologies, some sampled after neoadjuvant chemotherapy. Resected tumor was paired with non-adjacent uninvolved lung from the same patient. Study conclusions and caveats: Higher tumor T cell infiltration than in uninvolved lung was supported by TCRbeta sequencing.

Germline V gene sequence: CDR1 MNHNY, CDR2 SVGAGI (reference sequence). After removal of 6 bases from V and 7 bases from J, the junction contained 5 bases not matched to a gene. The CDR3 totals 13 residues. The protocol was immunoSEQ multiplex PCR, while the TCRdb copy is restricted to in-frame clones and leaves out a portion. The table has some 13,000 clones, 70% to 75% seen once. A word on this clone: Its antigen is not known.

The receptor was derived from a human donor with non-small cell lung cancer. The chain combines TRBV6-6 with TRBJ1-5, with 8 bases identical to TRBD1. The sequenced sample consisted of uninvolved lung tissue not adjacent to the tumor. The CDR3 DNA sequence: TGTGCCAGCAGCGACAGGGGCGAGCAGCCCCAGCATTTT. This sequence encodes CASSDRGEQPQHF.